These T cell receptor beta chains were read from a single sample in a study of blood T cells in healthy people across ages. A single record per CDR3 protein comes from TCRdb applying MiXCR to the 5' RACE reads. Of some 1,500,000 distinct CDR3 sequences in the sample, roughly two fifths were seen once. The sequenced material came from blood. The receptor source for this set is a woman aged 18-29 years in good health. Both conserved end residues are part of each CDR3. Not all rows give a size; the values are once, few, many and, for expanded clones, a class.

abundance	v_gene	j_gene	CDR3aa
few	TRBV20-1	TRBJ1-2	CSATGQGLGYGYTF
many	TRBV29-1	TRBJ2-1	CSVEGLADEQFF
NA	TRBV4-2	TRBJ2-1	CASSQGTTEVEAQFF
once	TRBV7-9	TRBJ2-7	CASSRQGTRDPWYYEQYF
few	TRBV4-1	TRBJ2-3	CASSQDKGGGPDTQYF
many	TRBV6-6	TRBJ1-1	CASSFDTEAFF
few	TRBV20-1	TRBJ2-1	CSARDRSIPYNEQFF
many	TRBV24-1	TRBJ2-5	CATSDPGLSPETQYF
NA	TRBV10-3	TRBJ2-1	CAISVGDPVMNEQFF
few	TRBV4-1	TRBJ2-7	CASSQFEWEEQYF
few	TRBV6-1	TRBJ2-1	CASRGTGGNNEQFF
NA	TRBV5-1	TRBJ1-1	CASSSQGSGEAFF
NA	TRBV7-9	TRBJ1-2	CASSPHLGTGGFYGYTF
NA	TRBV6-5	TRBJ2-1	CASSYSGGIYNEQFF
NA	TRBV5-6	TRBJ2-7	CASNDGGYEQYF
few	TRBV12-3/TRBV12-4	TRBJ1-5	CASSSGLARLPQHF
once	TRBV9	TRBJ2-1	CASSVGTGGSEQFF
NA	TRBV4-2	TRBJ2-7	CASSQDVGAYNEQYF
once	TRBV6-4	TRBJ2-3	CASSDSASGSTDTQYF
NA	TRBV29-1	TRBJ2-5	CSGSLLLTGPGNNEQYF
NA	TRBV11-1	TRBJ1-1	CASSERTANTEAFF
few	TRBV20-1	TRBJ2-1	CSARAERGRIREQFF
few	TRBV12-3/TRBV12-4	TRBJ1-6	CASSFSGTGGASGSPLHF
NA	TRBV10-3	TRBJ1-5	CAIAGTGGVQPQHF
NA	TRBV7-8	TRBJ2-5	CASRNNGKLNSETQYF
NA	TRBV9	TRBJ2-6	CASSPSGAGANVLTF
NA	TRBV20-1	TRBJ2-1	CSASSADYNEQFF
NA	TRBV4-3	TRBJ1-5	CASSQASWGGSNQPQHF
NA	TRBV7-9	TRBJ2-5	CASSPYSGNAQETQYF
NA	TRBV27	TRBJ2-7	CASSLAGPANYEQYF
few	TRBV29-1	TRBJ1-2	CSVPGASGYTF
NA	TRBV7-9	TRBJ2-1	CASSLVLAENTEQFF
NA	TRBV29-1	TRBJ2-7	CSIRRGMFVRTPGRAGSEQYF
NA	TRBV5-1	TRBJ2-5	CASGLRPSGGQETQYF
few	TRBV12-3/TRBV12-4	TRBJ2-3	CASSSSGQDYGDTQYF
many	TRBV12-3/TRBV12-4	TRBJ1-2	CASSLFRHNFYGYTF
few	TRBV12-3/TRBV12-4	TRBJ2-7	CASRHTSGGAYNEQYF
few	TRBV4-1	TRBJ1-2	CASSQGSDRSTYGYTF
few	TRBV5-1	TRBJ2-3	CASSLGGRGGRTDTQYF
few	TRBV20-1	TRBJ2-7	CSALRTASYEQYF
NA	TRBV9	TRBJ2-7	CASSVEAGVLYEQYF
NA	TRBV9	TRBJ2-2	CASSVSGATGELFF
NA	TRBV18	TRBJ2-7	CASSPNRAYEQYF
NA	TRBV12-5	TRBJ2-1	CASGLVRRGEVEQFF
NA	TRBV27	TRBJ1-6	CASSLSKELNSPLHF
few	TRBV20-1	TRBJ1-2	CSARDPLAYGYTF
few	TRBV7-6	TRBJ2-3	CASSDRRRTDTQYF
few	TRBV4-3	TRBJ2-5	CASSQGWAQETQYF
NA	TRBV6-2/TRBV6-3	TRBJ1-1	CASRRGTVNTEAFF
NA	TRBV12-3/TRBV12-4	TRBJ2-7	CASSPHRGQGATYEQYF
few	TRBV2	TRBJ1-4	CASRMGDTNEKLFF
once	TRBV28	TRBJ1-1	CASSSRQSYEAFF
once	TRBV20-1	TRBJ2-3	CSAGDRRLAASTDTQYF